This TCR beta chain was observed in a study of blood T cell repertoires in COVID-19. Looking at the study overall: COVID-19 samples, acute and convalescent, were from the United States, Italy and Spain.

V was shortened by 4 bases and J by 4 bases, with 10 bases between the two germline ends. This CDR3 region has 13 residues. Germline assignment: CDR1 SGHDN and CDR2 FVKESK. This table comes from immunoSEQ multiplex PCR, and its TCRdb copy is limited to in-frame clones, with some not included. In the table there are 270,000 or so clones, more than 65% of which are singletons. The rearrangement uses TRBV14 and TRBJ1-1, with a possible D match to TRBD1 (5 bases). The TCR sequence derives from a woman between 18 and 30 years old with acute or convalescent COVID-19. Sequenced input: peripheral blood. CDR3 sequence (DNA): TGTGCCAGCAGCCGGACCGGGGGCACTGAAGCTTTCTTT. Translating gives CASSRTGGTEAFF.